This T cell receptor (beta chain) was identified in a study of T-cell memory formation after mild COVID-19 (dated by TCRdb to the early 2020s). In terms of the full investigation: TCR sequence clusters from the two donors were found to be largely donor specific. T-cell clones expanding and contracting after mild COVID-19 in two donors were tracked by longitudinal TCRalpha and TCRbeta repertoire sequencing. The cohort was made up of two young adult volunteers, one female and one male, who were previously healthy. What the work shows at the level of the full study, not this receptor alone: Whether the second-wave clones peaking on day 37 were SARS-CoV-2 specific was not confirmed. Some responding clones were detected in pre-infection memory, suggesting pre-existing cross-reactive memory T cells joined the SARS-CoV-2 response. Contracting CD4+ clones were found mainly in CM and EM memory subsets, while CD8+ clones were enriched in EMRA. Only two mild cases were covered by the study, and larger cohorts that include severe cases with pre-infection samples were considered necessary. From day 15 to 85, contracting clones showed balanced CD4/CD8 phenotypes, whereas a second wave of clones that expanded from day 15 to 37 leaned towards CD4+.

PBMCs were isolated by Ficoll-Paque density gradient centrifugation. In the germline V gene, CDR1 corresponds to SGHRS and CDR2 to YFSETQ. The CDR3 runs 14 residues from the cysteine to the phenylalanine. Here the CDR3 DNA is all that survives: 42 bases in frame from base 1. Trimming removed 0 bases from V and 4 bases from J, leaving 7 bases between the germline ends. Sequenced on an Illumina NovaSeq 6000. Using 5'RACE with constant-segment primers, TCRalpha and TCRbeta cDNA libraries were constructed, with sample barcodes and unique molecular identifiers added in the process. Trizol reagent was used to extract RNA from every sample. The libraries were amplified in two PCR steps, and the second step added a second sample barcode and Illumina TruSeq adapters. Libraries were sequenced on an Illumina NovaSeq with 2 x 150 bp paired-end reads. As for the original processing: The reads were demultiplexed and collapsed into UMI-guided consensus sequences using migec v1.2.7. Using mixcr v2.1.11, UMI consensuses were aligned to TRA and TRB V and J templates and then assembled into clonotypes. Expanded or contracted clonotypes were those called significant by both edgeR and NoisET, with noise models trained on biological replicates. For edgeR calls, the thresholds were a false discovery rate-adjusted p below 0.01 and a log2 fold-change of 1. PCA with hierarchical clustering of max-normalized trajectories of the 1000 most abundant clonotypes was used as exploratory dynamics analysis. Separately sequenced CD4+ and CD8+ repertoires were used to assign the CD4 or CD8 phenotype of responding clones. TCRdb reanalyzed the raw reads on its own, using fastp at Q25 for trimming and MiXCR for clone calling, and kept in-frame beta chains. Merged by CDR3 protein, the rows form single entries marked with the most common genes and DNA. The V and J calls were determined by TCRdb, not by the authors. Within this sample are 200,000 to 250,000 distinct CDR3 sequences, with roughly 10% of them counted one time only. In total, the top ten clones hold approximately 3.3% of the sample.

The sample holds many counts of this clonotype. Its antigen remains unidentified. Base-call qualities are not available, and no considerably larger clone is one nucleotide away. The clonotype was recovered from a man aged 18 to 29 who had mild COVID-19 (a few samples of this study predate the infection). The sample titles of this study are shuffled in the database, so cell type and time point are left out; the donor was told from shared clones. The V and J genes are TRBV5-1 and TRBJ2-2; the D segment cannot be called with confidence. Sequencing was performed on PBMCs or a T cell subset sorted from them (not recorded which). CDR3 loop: CASSLGIGTGELFF. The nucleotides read TGCGCCAGCAGCTTGGGCATAGGCACCGGGGAGCTGTTTTTT. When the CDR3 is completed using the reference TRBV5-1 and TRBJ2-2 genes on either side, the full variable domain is KAGVTQTPRYLIKTRGQQVTLSCSPISGHRSVSWYQQTPGQGLQFLFEYFSETQRNKGNFPGRFSGRQFSNSRSEMNVSTLELGDSALYLCASSLGIGTGELFFGEGSRLTVL.